The sequence of this TCR beta chain was determined in a study of blood T cell repertoires in COVID-19. Background on the study: From the United States, Italy and Spain came samples of acute and convalescent COVID-19. Sources were T cells, B-cell-depleted T cells, or PBMCs; the material itself was cDNA or gDNA.

Per the original methods: Reference gene primer amplification gave nucleated cell count estimates. The data were produced by immunoSEQ multiplex PCR, yet TCRdb's version contains in-frame clones alone and is incomplete. The V and J calls and the clone size are those of that table, but D and trimming were determined from the DNA. The table lists about 400,000 clones, roughly 90% of them singletons. This clone appeared a single time. The V segment lost 2 bases and the J segment 5 bases; nucleotides outside the gene matches: 3. The CDR3 runs 14 residues. The germline gives CDR1 MDHEN, CDR2 SYDVKM. What was sequenced was peripheral blood. The TCR originated in a man in his forties with acute or convalescent COVID-19. The V gene is TRBV28, the J gene TRBJ2-7, with 10 bases fitting TRBD2. CDR3 DNA sequence: TGTGCCAGCAGTTTAGGCCTAGCGGGGGACGAGCAGTACTTC. It is translated as CASSLGLAGDEQYF.